One and the same sample provided the 19 T cell receptor beta chains below, sequenced in a study of T cell responses to AZD1222 COVID-19 vaccine (dated by TCRdb to 2020 to 2022). Interpreted using the paper, the time point label stands for: about 28 days (+/-7) after the second vaccine dose. The library was built by means of the immunoSEQ multiplex PCR assay. The table was pulled from immuneACCESS by TCRdb, which kept in-frame rearrangements only. Such tables lose some clones; where checked, under half of the loss comes from unresolved V genes, and the rest has no known cause. The sample includes fewer than 180,000 clones, with over 75% observed a single time. The top ten clones comprise 3% to 3.5% of the sample. The input for sequencing was peripheral blood, taken 28 days after the second AZD1222 dose. These receptors were obtained from an adult who received the AZD1222 COVID-19 vaccine.

CDR3 DNA sequence: TGTGCCAGCACCCTAACGGGAGAGGGGGGTAATGAAAAACTGTTTTTT. Residues: CASTLTGEGGNEKLFF. V usage is TRBV6-6 and J usage is TRBJ1-4; maybe TRBD1 (6 bases). Germline V gives CDR1 MNHNY, CDR2 SVGAGI (reference sequence). The CDR3 covers 16 residues. Trimming removed 7 bases at V and 4 bases at J, with 19 bases between.

The chain joins TRBV7-9 to TRBJ2-5; the D gene is possibly TRBD2 (7 bases). The V end lost 1 base, the J end lost 4 bases, and 13 bases lay between the germline ends. Germline CDR1 reads SEHNR; CDR2 reads FQNEAQ (reference sequence). The CDR3 is 15 amino acids. The CDR3 DNA is TGTGCCAGCAGCTTAGAAGGGGGAGGGCGAGAGACCCAGTACTTC. Encoded protein: CASSLEGGGRETQYF.

The chain couples TRBV27 to TRBJ2-2; no reliable D call. Trimming took 3 bases from V and 3 from J, leaving 5 bases between them. The germline gives CDR1 MNHEY, CDR2 SMNVEV (reference sequence). This CDR3 has 13 amino acids. CDR3 region: CASSFQYTGELFF. The CDR3 DNA sequence: TGTGCCAGCAGTTTCCAATACACCGGGGAGCTGTTTTTT.

This clone was seen just once. The rearrangement uses TRBV5-6 and TRBJ2-7, with TRBD1 matching 10 bases. The CDR3 sequence is 14 residues long. Germline CDR1 is SGHDT and CDR2 is YYEEEE. Trimming at V came to 2 bases and at J to 4 bases, leaving 3 bases not matched to a gene. CDR3 in amino acids: CASSFRTGGYEQYF. The CDR3 bases are TGTGCCAGCAGCTTTCGGACAGGGGGATACGAGCAGTACTTC.

This sequence joins TRBV6-2 or TRBV6-3 and TRBJ1-1, with 7 bases aligning to TRBD1. CDR1 is MNHEY and CDR2 is SVGEGT in the germline V gene. After removal of 6 bases from V and 4 bases from J, the junction contained 5 bases not matched to a gene. The CDR3 consists of 13 residues. The CDR3 DNA is TGTGCCAGCAGCACAGGGGCGAGCACTGAAGCTTTCTTT. Its translation is CASSTGASTEAFF.

The J gene is TRBJ1-5, the V gene TRBV15; the D gene is possibly TRBD1 (5 bases). V was pared by 0 bases and J by 8 bases, with 11 bases between. This CDR3 contains 14 residues. Germline loops: CDR1 LNHNV, CDR2 YYDKDF (reference sequence). The CDR3 loop reads CATSRDQGFEPQHF. CDR3 nucleotide sequence: TGTGCCACCAGCAGAGACCAGGGCTTTGAGCCCCAGCATTTT.

The chain couples TRBV6-5 to TRBJ2-7; TRBD1 agrees at 8 bases. Germline trimming cut 8 bases from V and 3 bases from J; bases unmatched to any gene: 12. Germline CDR1 MNHEY, CDR2 SVGAGI. The CDR3 is 15 amino acids. CDR3 amino acids: CASSSIDRGSYEQYF. CDR3 DNA sequence: TGTGCCAGCTCATCAATCGACAGGGGCAGCTACGAGCAGTACTTC.

This clone was detected only a few times. V gene TRBV4-1 combines with J gene TRBJ2-7, with a tentative D call TRBD1 (6 bases). Germline CDR1 MGHRA, CDR2 YSYEKL. The V and J ends lost 1 base and 0 bases respectively, with 13 bases between them. This CDR3 region has 16 residues. The CDR3 region has the DNA TGCGCCAGCAGCCAAGTAGACAGGCTTTTCTCCTACGAGCAGTACTTC. Protein sequence: CASSQVDRLFSYEQYF.

For this clone: Its ends do not fully match the called genes, so a read error is possible. This rearrangement joins TRBV14 to TRBJ1-6; D call uncertain. The germline V gene encodes CDR1 SGHDN and CDR2 FVKESK. This CDR3 has 14 residues. The CDR3 DNA reads TGTGCCAGCAGCCTTAAAATGGGATTTATCGGGCCATACTTT. Amino acid sequence: CASSLKMGFIGPYF. Looking up the rest from reference TRBV14 and TRBJ1-6 gives the full variable domain: EAGVTQFPSHSVIEKGQTVTLRCDPISGHDNLYWYRRVMGKEIKFLLHFVKESKQDESGMPNNRFLAERTGGTYSTLKVQPAELEDSGVYFCASSLKMGFIGPYFGNGTRLTVT.

V is TRBV2 and J is TRBJ1-2; D is unclear. There are 13 residues in the CDR3. Trimming pared 3 bases from V and 4 bases from J, leaving 9 bases between. Germline V gene data show CDR1 as SNHLY and CDR2 as FYNNEI. In DNA form, the CDR3 reads TGTGCCAGCAGTGAGAGGGTGGGCTATGGCTACACCTTC. Residues: CASSERVGYGYTF.

The chain links TRBV11-2 to TRBJ2-6; TRBD1 might be the D (5 bases). The V end lost 1 base, the J end lost 4 bases, and 8 bases lay between the germline ends. The CDR3 sequence is 15 residues long. CDR1 is SGHAT and CDR2 is FQNNGV in the germline V gene. The CDR3 region is CASSLVGVGANVLTF. Written as DNA, the CDR3 is TGTGCCAGCAGCTTAGTAGGGGTAGGGGCCAACGTCCTGACTTTC.

This rearrangement joins TRBV10-2 to TRBJ2-7; 12 bases fit TRBD2. J lost 3 bases, V lost 6 bases, and 0 bases had no gene match. The CDR3 loop spans 13 amino acids. CDR1 and CDR2 (germline): WSHSY, SAAADI. The CDR3 region has the DNA TGCGCCAGCAGACTAGCGGGAGGCTACGAGCAGTACTTC. It is translated as CASRLAGGYEQYF.

The chain joins TRBV11-1 to TRBJ1-6; D is uncertain. Germline loops: CDR1 SGHAT, CDR2 FQDESV (reference sequence). Between the trimmed V and J ends, which lost 4 bases and 8 bases, there was a span of 12 bases. The CDR3 is made up of 14 amino acids. The CDR3 DNA reads as TGTGCCAGCAGCTCGGAAAGGGCCTATTCACCCCTCCACTTT. It translates to CASSSERAYSPLHF.

This sequence joins TRBV5-6 and TRBJ2-7; TRBD2 might be the D (6 bases). Germline V gene sequence: CDR1 SGHDT, CDR2 YYEEEE. This CDR3 comprises 13 residues. V lost 7 bases and J lost 4, with 15 bases in between. In DNA, the CDR3 is TGTGCCAGCTGGGACTCCGGAGGGTACGAGCAGTACTTC. Amino acids: CASWDSGGYEQYF.

The chain links TRBV12-2 to TRBJ2-1; TRBD2 reflects the table's D call only, with no check against the DNA. TRBV12-2 is listed as a pseudogene. The CDR3 is 16 residues long. The CDR3 spells CASRLSLAGTYNEQFF. CDR3 DNA: TGTGCAAGTCGCTTAAGCCTAGCGGGAACCTACAATGAGCAGTTCTTC.

J is TRBJ1-4 and V is TRBV7-2; no clear D. Trimming shortened V by 4 bases and J by 0 bases, and 15 bases separated the two germline ends. The CDR3 runs to 17 residues. Germline V CDR1 and CDR2: SGHTA, FQGNSA. DNA of the CDR3: TGTGCCAGCAGCTCCACAGCCGATCATTCAACTAATGAAAAACTGTTTTTT. Encoded protein: CASSSTADHSTNEKLFF.

The chain has TRBV3-1 (or the pseudogene TRBV3-2) and TRBJ1-6; maybe TRBD1 (5 bases). Germline CDR1 and CDR2: LGHDT and YNNKEL (reference sequence). V was pared by 4 bases and J by 0 bases, with 16 bases between. CDR3 length equals 18 residues. In DNA, the CDR3 is TGTGCCAGCAGCCTTAAATATCCGGACAACTCCTATAATTCACCCCTCCACTTT. Its protein is CASSLKYPDNSYNSPLHF.

This chain connects TRBV24-1 to TRBJ1-1; 9 nucleotides align to TRBD1. Trimming removed 3 bases from V and 10 bases from J; junction bases left unmatched: 2. CDR3 length: 12 residues. Germline loops: CDR1 KGHDR, CDR2 SFDVKD. CDR3: CATSDDRGSAFF. CDR3 sequence (DNA): TGTGCCACCAGTGATGACAGGGGGTCAGCTTTCTTT.

This chain connects TRBV7-9 to TRBJ1-1; D might be TRBD1 (6 bases). The CDR3 consists of 15 residues. Trimming stripped 4 bases from V and 5 bases from J, with 17 bases between. Germline V gives CDR1 SEHNR, CDR2 FQNEAQ (reference sequence). CDR3 nucleotides: TGTGCCAGCAGCTCCGAGGGCGAGGGGGAGACTGAAGCTTTCTTT. Translated, it gives CASSSEGEGETEAFF.